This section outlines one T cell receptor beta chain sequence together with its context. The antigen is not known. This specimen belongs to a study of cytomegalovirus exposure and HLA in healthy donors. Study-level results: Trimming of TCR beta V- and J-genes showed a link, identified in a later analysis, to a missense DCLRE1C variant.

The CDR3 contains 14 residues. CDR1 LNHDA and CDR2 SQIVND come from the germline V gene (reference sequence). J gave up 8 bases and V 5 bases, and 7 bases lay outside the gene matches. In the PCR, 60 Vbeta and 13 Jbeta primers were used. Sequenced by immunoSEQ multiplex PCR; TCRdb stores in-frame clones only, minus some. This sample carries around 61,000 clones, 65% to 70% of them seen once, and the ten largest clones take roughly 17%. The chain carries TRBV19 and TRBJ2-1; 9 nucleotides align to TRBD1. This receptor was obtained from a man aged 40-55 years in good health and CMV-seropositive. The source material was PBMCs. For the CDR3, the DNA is TGTGCCAGTAGTCTGGACAGGGGCGAGGATGAGCAGTTCTTC. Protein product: CASSLDRGEDEQFF. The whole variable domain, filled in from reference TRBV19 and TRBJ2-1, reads DGGITQSPKYLFRKEGQNVTLSCEQNLNHDAMYWYRQDPGQGLRLIYYSQIVNDFQKGDIAEGYSVSREKKESFPLTVTSAQKNPTAFYLCASSLDRGEDEQFFGPGTRLTVL.